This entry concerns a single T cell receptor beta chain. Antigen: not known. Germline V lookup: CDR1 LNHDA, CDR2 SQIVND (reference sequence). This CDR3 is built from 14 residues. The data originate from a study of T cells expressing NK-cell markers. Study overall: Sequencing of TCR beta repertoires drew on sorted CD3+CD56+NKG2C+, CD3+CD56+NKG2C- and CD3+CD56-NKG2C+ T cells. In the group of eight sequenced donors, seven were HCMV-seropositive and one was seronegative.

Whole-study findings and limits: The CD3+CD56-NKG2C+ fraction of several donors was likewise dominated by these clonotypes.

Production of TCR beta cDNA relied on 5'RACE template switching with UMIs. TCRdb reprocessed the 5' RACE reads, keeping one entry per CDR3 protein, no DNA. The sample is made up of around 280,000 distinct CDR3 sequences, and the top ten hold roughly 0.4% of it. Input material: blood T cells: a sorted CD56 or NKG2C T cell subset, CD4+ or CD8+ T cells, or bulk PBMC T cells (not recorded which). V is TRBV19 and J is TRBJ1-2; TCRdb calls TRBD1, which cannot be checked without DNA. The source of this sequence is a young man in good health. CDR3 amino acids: CASSDPGQHYGYTF.